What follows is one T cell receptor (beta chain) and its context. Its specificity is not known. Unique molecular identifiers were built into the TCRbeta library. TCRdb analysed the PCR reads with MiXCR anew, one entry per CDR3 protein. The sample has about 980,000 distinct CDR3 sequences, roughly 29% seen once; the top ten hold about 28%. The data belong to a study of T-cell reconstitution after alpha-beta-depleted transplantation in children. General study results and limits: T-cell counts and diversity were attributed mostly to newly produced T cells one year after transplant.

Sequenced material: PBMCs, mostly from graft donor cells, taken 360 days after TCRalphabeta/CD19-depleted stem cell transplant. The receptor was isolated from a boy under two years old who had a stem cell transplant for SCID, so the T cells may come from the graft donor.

CDR3 DNA: TGTGCCAGCAGCCACCTTACGGATGAGCAGTTCTTC. Translation gives CASSHLTDEQFF. This chain uses TRBV3-1 with TRBJ2-1; D is ambiguous. V lost 3 bases and J lost 8, with 8 bases in between. The germline V gene has CDR1 LGHDT and CDR2 YNNKEL (reference sequence). The CDR3 contains 12 residues.